This T cell receptor (beta chain) originates from a study of T cells of healthy individuals. TCRdb recomputed calls from the 5' RACE reads with MiXCR, one row per CDR3 protein. The sample holds 90,000 to 100,000 distinct CDR3 sequences, 17% seen once. The CDR3 has 15 amino acids. CDR1 is LGHDT, CDR2 YNNKEL, per germline (reference sequence). With 2 bases removed from V and 0 bases from J, the gap between germline ends came to 7 bases. V usage is TRBV3-1 and J usage is TRBJ1-4; D ambiguous. The clonotype originates from a human donor in good health. Here the CDR3 reads CASSQFGTTNEKLFF. The CDR3 bases are TGTGCCAGCAGCCAATTTGGGACAACTAATGAAAAACTGTTTTTT. The full variable domain, completed using reference TRBV3-1 and TRBJ1-4, is DTAVSQTPKYLVTQMGNDKSIKCEQNLGHDTMYWYKQDSKKFLKIMFSYNNKELIINETVPNRFSPKSPDKAHLNLHINSLELGDSAVYFCASSQFGTTNEKLFFGSGTQLSVL.